This T cell receptor (beta chain) was observed in a study of blood T cells in healthy people across ages. Study-level findings and limits: Possibly, changes in expanded clonotypes were confounded because donor CMV status was unknown.

Donors were systemically healthy Caucasian individuals from Russia aged about 6 to 100 years. Samples each had at least 6 micrograms of total RNA extracted. Comments on this clonotype: Its matching antigen is unknown.

The CDR3 loop spans 16 amino acids. Trimming removed 2 bases at V and 0 bases at J, with 12 bases between. CDR1 and CDR2 from the germline V gene are MGHRA and YSYEKL. The use of a sample-barcoded 5' primer and a J-beta primer mix characterized a second PCR of about 6 to 11 cycles. At least 3 million CDR3-containing paired-end reads were obtained per sample. TCRdb reprocessed the 5' RACE reads with MiXCR, giving one entry per CDR3 protein. The sample includes around 1.7 million distinct CDR3 sequences, roughly 27% of them seen just once. The receptor was isolated from a woman in her twenties or thirties in good health. Sequencing input: blood. The chain has TRBV4-1 and TRBJ2-3; D is ambiguous. CDR3 nucleotide sequence: TGCGCCAGCAGCCAAATGGGGATGTCTAGCACAGATACGCAGTATTTT. Protein product: CASSQMGMSSTDTQYF.